This T cell receptor (beta chain) was captured by sequencing in a study of T cell responses to AZD1222 COVID-19 vaccine. The germline V and J ends were trimmed by 5 bases and 0 bases, with 10 bases remaining between them. This CDR3 contains 14 residues. Germline-derived CDR1 and CDR2 are MDHEN and SYDVKM. Here immunoSEQ multiplex PCR was the method, and the copy in TCRdb shows in-frame clones only, minus some. Here the sample spans about 120,000 clones, around nine tenths being singletons. The rearrangement links TRBV28 to TRBJ1-2, with no clear D. The sample in question was peripheral blood, obtained on day 0 of AZD1222 vaccination. This TCR derives from an adult in good health. This CDR3 is CASSPLPTNYGYTF. CDR3 nucleotides: TGTGCCAGCAGTCCCCTCCCCACTAACTATGGCTACACCTTC.